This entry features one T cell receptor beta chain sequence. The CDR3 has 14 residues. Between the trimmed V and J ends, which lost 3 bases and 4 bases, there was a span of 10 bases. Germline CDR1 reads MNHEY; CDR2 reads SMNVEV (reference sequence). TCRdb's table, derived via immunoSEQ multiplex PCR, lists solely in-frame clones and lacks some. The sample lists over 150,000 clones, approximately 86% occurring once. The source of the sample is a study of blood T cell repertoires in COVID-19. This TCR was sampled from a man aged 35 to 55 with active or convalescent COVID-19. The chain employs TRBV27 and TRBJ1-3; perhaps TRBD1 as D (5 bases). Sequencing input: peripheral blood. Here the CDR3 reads CASSLGGSGNTIYF. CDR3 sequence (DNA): TGTGCCAGCAGTTTGGGGGGGTCCGGAAACACCATATATTTT.